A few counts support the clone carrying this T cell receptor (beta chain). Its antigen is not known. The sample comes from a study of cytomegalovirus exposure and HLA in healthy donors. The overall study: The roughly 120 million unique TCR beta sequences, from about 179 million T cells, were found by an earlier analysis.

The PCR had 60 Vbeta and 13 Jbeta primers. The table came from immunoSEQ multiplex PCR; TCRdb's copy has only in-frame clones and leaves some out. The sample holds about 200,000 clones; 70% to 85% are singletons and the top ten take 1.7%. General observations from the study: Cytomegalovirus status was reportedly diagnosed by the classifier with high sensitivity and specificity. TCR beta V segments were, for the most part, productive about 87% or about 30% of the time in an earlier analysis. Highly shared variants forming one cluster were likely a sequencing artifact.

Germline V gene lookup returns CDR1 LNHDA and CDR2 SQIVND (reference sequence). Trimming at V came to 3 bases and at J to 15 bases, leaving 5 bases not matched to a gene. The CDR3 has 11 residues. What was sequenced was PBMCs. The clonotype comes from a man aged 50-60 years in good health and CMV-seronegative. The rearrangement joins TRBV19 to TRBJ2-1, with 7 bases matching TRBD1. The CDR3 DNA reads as TGTGCCAGTAGTATGTCACAGGGGATGTTCTTC. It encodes CASSMSQGMFF.